These 16 T cell receptor beta chains were sequenced from one sample in a study of cytomegalovirus exposure and HLA in healthy donors. Primers: 60 Vbeta forward and 13 Jbeta reverse. TCRdb's copy holds only in-frame clones and misses some; the assay was immunoSEQ multiplex PCR. This sample yields fewer than 95,000 clones, of which under 80% are seen a single time; around 6.5% belongs to the top ten. Sequencing was done on a sample of PBMCs. These receptor sequences come from a woman aged 30 to 39 in good health and CMV-seronegative.

With regard to this clone: A read error may account for a junction end that differs from germline. The chain couples TRBV20-1 to TRBJ2-1, with 7 bases matching TRBD1. The CDR3 sequence is 11 residues long. Germline V gene data show CDR1 as DFQATT and CDR2 as SNEGSKA (reference sequence). CDR3 in DNA: TGCAGTGCTCCGGAGAGGGGGCGCCCGATCTTC. It yields the protein CSAPERGRPIF.

This chain uses TRBV2 with TRBJ1-5; tentative D call: TRBD1 (5 bases). The CDR3 is 14 residues long. V dropped 8 bases and J dropped 3 bases, with 14 bases sitting between them. Germline V gene lookup returns CDR1 SNHLY and CDR2 FYNNEI. For the CDR3, the DNA is TGTGCCAGCCTTGGGGGAGGGGCCAATCAGCCCCAGCATTTT. It is translated as CASLGGGANQPQHF.

The table lists this clone with a count of one. This chain joins TRBV30 and TRBJ1-2; D is possibly TRBD1 (6 bases). The CDR3 loop spans 12 amino acids. Germline V gives CDR1 GTSNPN, CDR2 SVGIG (reference sequence). V was pared by 5 bases and J by 7 bases, with 14 bases between. This chain's CDR3 is CAWETGSGGYTF. The CDR3, as DNA: TGTGCCTGGGAAACAGGGTCCGGTGGCTACACCTTC.

This clone showed up just a few times. The gene calls are TRBV5-1 and TRBJ2-5; 7 nucleotides align to TRBD1. Germline V lookup: CDR1 SGHRS, CDR2 YFSETQ. This CDR3 region has 14 residues. V trimming: 3 bases; J trimming: 5 bases; junction bases outside the gene matches: 7. Here the CDR3 reads CASSSWTGQETQYF. CDR3 DNA: TGCGCCAGCAGCTCCTGGACAGGACAGGAGACCCAGTACTTC.

Concerning this clone itself: One end of the junction is discordant with germline, which a read error may explain. The chain joins TRBV19 to TRBJ1-1; D is perhaps TRBD1 (6 bases). This CDR3 is 15 amino acids long. Per the germline V gene, CDR1 is LNHDA and CDR2 is SQIVND (reference sequence). The CDR3 loop reads CASTIIRARGGKAFF. The CDR3 bases are TGTGCCAGTACTATAATAAGGGCCAGGGGAGGGAAAGCTTTCTTT.

V usage is TRBV6-5 and J usage is TRBJ2-7, with 8 bases lining up with TRBD1. Per the germline V gene, CDR1 is MNHEY and CDR2 is SVGAGI. After removal of 0 bases from V and 2 bases from J, the junction contained 3 bases not matched to a gene. This CDR3 is built from 15 residues. CDR3 protein: CASSYSSGGPYEQYF. The CDR3 DNA is TGTGCCAGCAGTTACTCCTCAGGGGGCCCCTACGAGCAGTACTTC.

J is TRBJ2-5 and V is TRBV5-1; 7 positions match TRBD1. Germline lookup yields CDR1 SGHRS and CDR2 YFSETQ. J gave up 4 bases and V 0 bases, and 3 bases lay outside the gene matches. CDR3 length: 14 amino acids. In nucleotides, the CDR3 is TGCGCCAGCAGCTTGGCGACAGGGACAGAGACCCAGTACTTC. It is translated as CASSLATGTETQYF.

The chain uses TRBV18 and TRBJ1-2; D is possibly TRBD1 (6 bases). Per the germline V gene, CDR1 is KGHSH and CDR2 is LQKENI. The CDR3 contains 13 residues. V dropped 3 bases and J dropped 6 bases, with 11 bases sitting between them. CDR3 in amino acids: CASSPAGENGYTF. The CDR3 nucleotides read TGTGCCAGCTCACCGGCAGGGGAGAATGGCTACACCTTC.

This clone appeared a few times. The chain carries TRBV5-1 and TRBJ2-5; 7 nucleotides line up with TRBD1. Per the germline V gene, CDR1 is SGHRS and CDR2 is YFSETQ. The CDR3 loop spans 14 amino acids. Germline trimming cut 0 bases from V and 2 bases from J; bases unmatched to any gene: 1. CDR3 amino acids: CASSLGGQQETQYF. In nucleotides, the CDR3 is TGCGCCAGCAGCTTGGGGGGACAGCAAGAGACCCAGTACTTC. Based on the CDR3 plus reference TRBV5-1 and TRBJ2-5, the full variable domain is KAGVTQTPRYLIKTRGQQVTLSCSPISGHRSVSWYQQTPGQGLQFLFEYFSETQRNKGNFPGRFSGRQFSNSRSEMNVSTLELGDSALYLCASSLGGQQETQYFGPGTRLLVL.

V gene TRBV27 combines with J gene TRBJ2-5; the D gene is possibly TRBD2 (5 bases). Deletions cut 6 bases from V and 4 bases from J, with 6 bases between. CDR3 length equals 11 residues. Looked up from germline, CDR1 is MNHEY and CDR2 is SMNVEV (reference sequence). DNA for the CDR3: TGTGCCAGCAGCCGGGGAGAGACCCAGTACTTC. Its translation: CASSRGETQYF.

The chain links TRBV12-5 to TRBJ2-5; 7 bases agree with TRBD1. This CDR3 is built from 17 residues. Trimming cost V 3 bases and J 2 bases; bases outside gene matches: 12. Per germline, CDR1 LGHNT and CDR2 FRNRAP. CDR3 DNA sequence: TGTGCTAGTGGTTTCCGCCTTGGTGGGACAGTACAAGAGACCCAGTACTTC. It translates to CASGFRLGGTVQETQYF. The whole variable domain, filled in from reference TRBV12-5 and TRBJ2-5, reads DARVTQTPRHKVTEMGQEVTMRCQPILGHNTVFWYRQTMMQGLELLAYFRNRAPLDDSGMPKDRFSAEMPDATLATLKIQPSEPRDSAVYFCASGFRLGGTVQETQYFGPGTRLLVL.

The chain joins TRBV10-1 to TRBJ1-2, with 7 bases identical to TRBD1. This CDR3 spans 13 amino acids. Germline CDR1 and CDR2: WNHNN and SYGVQD (reference sequence). After removal of 4 bases from V and 6 bases from J, the junction contained 5 bases not matched to a gene. The CDR3 sequence: CASSAQGGHGYTF. The CDR3 coding sequence is TGCGCCAGCAGTGCGCAGGGGGGCCATGGCTACACCTTC.

V gene TRBV5-1 combines with J gene TRBJ2-7, with TRBD1 identical over 9 bases. V shed 7 bases and J 2 bases; nucleotides not matched to a gene: 7. This CDR3 contains 14 residues. From germline, CDR1 is SGHRS and CDR2 YFSETQ. CDR3 sequence (DNA): TGCGCCAGCTCATCCGGGACAGGGACCTACGAGCAGTACTTC. This encodes CASSSGTGTYEQYF.

The rearrangement uses TRBV4-1 and TRBJ2-1, with D possibly matching TRBD1 (6 bases). This CDR3 is built from 14 residues. CDR1 MGHRA and CDR2 YSYEKL come from the germline V gene. The V end lost 1 base, the J end lost 6 bases, and 10 bases lay between the germline ends. The CDR3 protein is CASSQGAGANEQFF. The CDR3 DNA is TGCGCCAGCAGCCAAGGCGCAGGGGCCAATGAGCAGTTCTTC.

V and J are TRBV5-6 and TRBJ2-7; tentatively, D is TRBD2 (5 bases). CDR1 and CDR2 from the germline V gene are SGHDT and YYEEEE. Trimming shortened V by 4 bases and J by 8 bases, and 13 bases separated the two germline ends. The CDR3 totals 12 residues. CDR3 DNA sequence: TGTGCCAGCAGCACCGCGGGTTACAAGCAGTACTTC. Its protein product is CASSTAGYKQYF.

The genes are TRBV7-9 and TRBJ2-1; perhaps TRBD2 as D (5 bases). Deletions cut 5 bases from V and 7 bases from J, with 12 bases between. Germline CDR1 SEHNR, CDR2 FQNEAQ (reference sequence). CDR3 length equals 13 residues. The CDR3 loop is CASSHLAANEQFF. The CDR3 nucleotides are TGTGCCAGCAGCCACCTAGCAGCTAATGAGCAGTTCTTC.